These 20 T cell receptor beta chains originate from one sample sequenced in a study of T cells after yellow fever vaccination. TCRdb reanalysed the 5' RACE reads using MiXCR and keeps one entry per CDR3 protein. The sample includes 620,000 or so distinct CDR3 sequences, about 17% of them seen just once. The input for sequencing was PBMCs, taken about 5 days after the first yellow fever vaccination. These receptors all stem from a man aged 18 to 35 who received the YFV17D yellow fever vaccine.

V gene TRBV9 combines with J gene TRBJ2-3; 7 bases are a match to TRBD2. The CDR3 sequence is 16 residues long. The V segment lost 0 bases and the J segment 1 base; nucleotides outside the gene matches: 5. Germline loops: CDR1 SGDLS, CDR2 YYNGEE. In nucleotides, the CDR3 is TGTGCCAGCAGCGTAGGTGGGAGCGGGGGCACAGATACGCAGTATTTT. It yields the protein CASSVGGSGGTDTQYF. Using reference TRBV9 and TRBJ2-3 for the parts outside the CDR3, the full variable domain is DSGVTQTPKHLITATGQRVTLRCSPRSGDLSVYWYQQSLDQGLQFLIQYYNGEERAKGNILERFSAQQFPDLHSELNLSSLELGDSALYFCASSVGGSGGTDTQYFGPGTRLTVL.

This clonotype showed up many times. The chain joins TRBV29-1 to TRBJ2-1, with D perhaps given as TRBD1 or TRBD2 (5 bases each). CDR3 length: 12 amino acids. Germline CDR1 reads SQVTM; CDR2 reads ANQGSEA. In nucleotides, the CDR3 is TGCCTCTGGTGGGGACCCCACAATGAGCAGTTCTTC. Its protein product is CLWWGPHNEQFF.

V usage is TRBV14 and J usage is TRBJ1-1, with D unresolved. The V gene's germline CDR1 is SGHDN and CDR2 FVKESK. V lost 2 bases, J lost 7 bases, and 11 bases lay in between. This CDR3 is 13 amino acids long. CDR3 residues: CASSQSQLGEAFF. The CDR3 DNA reads TGTGCCAGCAGCCAAAGTCAGTTGGGTGAAGCTTTCTTT.

The chain joins TRBV28 to TRBJ2-7; the match to TRBD1 covers 7 bases. Germline V gene lookup returns CDR1 MDHEN and CDR2 SYDVKM. The length of the CDR3 is 15 residues. The J segment lost 3 bases and the V segment lost 9 bases, leaving 14 bases of the junction unmatched. CDR3 region: CARTITRTGVYEQYV. The CDR3 nucleotides read TGTGCCAGAACGATCACCCGTACAGGGGTCTACGAGCAGTACGTC.

The chain links TRBV27 to TRBJ2-3; TRBD1 might be the D (6 bases). The CDR3 contains 16 residues. Trimming removed 5 bases from V and 6 bases from J, with 21 bases in between. Germline V gene data show CDR1 as MNHEY and CDR2 as SMNVEV (reference sequence). For the CDR3, the DNA is TGTGCCAGCAGTCTACAGGGTTTGGGGCTGGGGGATACGCAGTATTTT. The encoded protein is CASSLQGLGLGDTQYF.

This clonotype has a handful of counts. The CDR3 nucleotides are TGTGCCAGCAGCTCCAAGAATGAGCAGTTCTTC. It translates to CASSSKNEQFF. The V and J genes are TRBV7-6 and TRBJ2-1; D not resolved. Germline assignment: CDR1 SGHVS and CDR2 FNYEAQ. V lost 4 bases and J lost 7, with 5 bases in between. The CDR3 sequence is 11 residues long.

The chain is built from TRBV20-1 and TRBJ2-5; the match to TRBD1 covers 8 bases. The CDR3 totals 15 residues. V lost 6 bases to trimming and J lost 4 bases; unmatched junction nucleotides: 13. The germline V gene has CDR1 DFQATT and CDR2 SNEGSKA (reference sequence). In DNA, the CDR3 is TGCAGTGCCCCACGACAGGGGTTGGGGCGAGAGACCCAGTACTTC. Residues: CSAPRQGLGRETQYF.

This clonotype has more than one count but fewer than ten. J is TRBJ1-2 and V is TRBV7-2; D is possibly TRBD1 (5 bases). CDR3 length: 15 amino acids. Trimming removed 1 base from V and 2 bases from J, with 11 bases in between. The germline CDR1 and CDR2 sequences are SGHTA and FQGNSA. The CDR3 nucleotides are TGTGCCAGCAGCTTAGTCAGTCAGGGAAACTATGGCTACACCTTC. It translates to CASSLVSQGNYGYTF.

This rearrangement joins TRBV5-4 to TRBJ2-1, with 9 bases identical to TRBD1. This CDR3 spans 14 amino acids. CDR1 and CDR2 (germline): SGHNT, YYREEE (reference sequence). V gave up 3 bases and J gave up 8 bases; unmatched junction bases: 6. The CDR3 is CASSSKQGADEQFF. CDR3 in DNA: TGTGCCAGCAGCTCAAAACAGGGGGCCGATGAGCAGTTCTTC.

The table lists this clonotype with a few counts. The chain is built from TRBV12-3 or TRBV12-4 and TRBJ2-3; no firm D call. The CDR3 covers 15 residues. Between the trimmed V and J ends, which lost 2 bases and 2 bases, there was a span of 11 bases. CDR3 DNA sequence: TGTGCCAGCAGTTTAAGGCCTCCGACCACAGATACGCAGTATTTT. The encoded protein is CASSLRPPTTDTQYF.

V gene TRBV7-2 combines with J gene TRBJ1-5, with D tentatively TRBD1 (5 bases). Trimming pared 4 bases from V and 7 bases from J, leaving 14 bases between. In germline, CDR1 is SGHTA, CDR2 FQGNSA. The CDR3 is 14 amino acids. The CDR3 sequence: CASSSNRGEQPQHF. The CDR3 coding sequence is TGTGCCAGCAGCTCAAACAGAGGGGAGCAGCCCCAGCATTTT.

The sample holds a few counts of this clonotype. The chain is built from TRBV5-1 and TRBJ1-3; no reliable D call. The V end was cut by 4 bases, the J end by 0 bases, with 14 bases between. The length of the CDR3 is 16 residues. Per germline, CDR1 SGHRS and CDR2 YFSETQ. The CDR3 protein is CASSPRDGRSGNTIYF. The DNA for the CDR3 is TGCGCCAGCAGCCCCCGTGATGGCCGCTCTGGAAACACCATATATTTT.

The chain recombines TRBV6-5 with TRBJ1-2; D is uncertain. CDR1 MNHEY and CDR2 SVGAGI come from the germline V gene. This CDR3 is built from 15 residues. Trimming removed 2 bases at V and 1 base at J, with 11 bases between. The CDR3: CASSYAGVGNYGYTF. The CDR3 region has the DNA TGTGCCAGCAGTTACGCGGGTGTCGGTAACTATGGCTACACCTTC.

This rearrangement joins TRBV7-2 to TRBJ2-2; D is unresolved. Between the trimmed V and J ends, which lost 2 bases and 4 bases, there was a span of 14 bases. The CDR3 spans 16 residues. The germline gives CDR1 SGHTA, CDR2 FQGNSA. The CDR3 reads CASSLLWSSATGELFF. CDR3 sequence (DNA): TGTGCCAGCAGCTTATTGTGGTCTTCGGCCACCGGGGAGCTGTTTTTT.

The chain joins TRBV5-6 to TRBJ2-1; no definite D call. V lost 1 base and J 6 bases, leaving 20 bases between the germline ends. The CDR3 contains 17 residues. Germline V gene data show CDR1 as SGHDT and CDR2 as YYEEEE. CDR3 loop: CASSLWNPAPRANEQFF. The CDR3, as DNA: TGTGCCAGCAGCTTGTGGAATCCAGCGCCTCGAGCCAATGAGCAGTTCTTC.

The chain joins TRBV20-1 to TRBJ1-2; D is unresolved. V was cut by 3 bases and J by 4 bases, with 15 bases left in between. The length of the CDR3 is 14 residues. Germline-derived CDR1 and CDR2 are DFQATT and SNEGSKA (reference sequence). CDR3 DNA sequence: TGCAGTGCTAGTGGCGGGCGGTTAGTCTATGGCTACACCTTC. Translating it yields CSASGGRLVYGYTF.

This clonotype was found a few times. The genes are TRBV6-2 or TRBV6-3 and TRBJ2-2, with D unclear. V shed 6 bases and J shed 1 base, with 12 bases lying between them. The CDR3 is made up of 15 amino acids. Per the germline V gene, CDR1 is MNHEY and CDR2 is SVGEGT. The CDR3 DNA is TGTGCCAGCAGCCAGGAGATAGGGAACACCGGGGAGCTGTTTTTT. As protein: CASSQEIGNTGELFF.

In its sample, this clonotype was seen many times. V is TRBV12-3 or TRBV12-4 and J is TRBJ2-3; no reliable D call. Between the trimmed V and J ends, which lost 6 bases and 6 bases, there was a span of 10 bases. This CDR3 is built from 12 residues. CDR3 sequence: CASSPQTDTQYF. The CDR3 DNA follows: TGTGCCAGCAGCCCACAAACGGATACGCAGTATTTT.

For the CDR3, the DNA is TGTGCCAGCAGCTTTTTGGGGACTAGCGGGGGGCTAGATACGCAGTATTTT. It is translated as CASSFLGTSGGLDTQYF. This chain connects TRBV7-8 to TRBJ2-3; 15 bases align to TRBD2. The CDR3 extends over 17 amino acids. The germline CDR1 and CDR2 sequences are SGHVS and FQNEAQ. V dropped 3 bases and J dropped 5; count of bases not matched to a gene: 6.

This clonotype has ten or more counts. Here the CDR3 reads CASSYSGSYEQYF. CDR3 sequence (DNA): TGTGCCAGCAGTTACTCTGGCAGTTACGAGCAGTACTTC. The chain carries TRBV6-5 and TRBJ2-7; D is unclear. This CDR3 has 13 amino acids. Looked up from germline, CDR1 is MNHEY and CDR2 is SVGAGI. V was shortened by 0 bases and J by 4 bases, with 7 bases between the two germline ends.